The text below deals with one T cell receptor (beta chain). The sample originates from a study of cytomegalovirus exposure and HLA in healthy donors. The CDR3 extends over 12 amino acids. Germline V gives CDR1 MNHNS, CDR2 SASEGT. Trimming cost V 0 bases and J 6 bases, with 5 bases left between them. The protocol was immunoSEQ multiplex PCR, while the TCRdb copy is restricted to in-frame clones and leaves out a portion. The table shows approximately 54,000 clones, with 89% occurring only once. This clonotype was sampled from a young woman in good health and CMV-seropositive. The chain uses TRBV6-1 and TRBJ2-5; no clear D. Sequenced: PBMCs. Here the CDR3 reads CASSEAWQTQYF. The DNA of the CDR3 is TGTGCCAGCAGTGAAGCTTGGCAGACCCAGTACTTC.